This passage covers 26 T cell receptor beta chains from one sample sequenced in a study of blood T cells in healthy people across ages (dated by TCRdb to the mid-2010s). Library construction relied on 5' RACE. The sequencing machine was an Illumina HiSeq 2500. A second PCR of about 7 to 12 cycles was performed with a sample-barcoded 5' primer and a J-beta primer mix. The raw public reads went through TCRdb reprocessing: fastp at Q25, MiXCR clone calling, in-frame beta chains kept. Every CDR3 protein is listed once, alongside the most common genes and DNA of its rows. The sample profile shows about 780,000 distinct CDR3 sequences; about half of them were found once. The ten largest make up around 18% of the sample. Specimen: blood. All receptors come from a man older than 75 in good health.

This clonotype has only a few counts. The gene calls are TRBV28 and TRBJ2-7; 14 nucleotides line up with TRBD2. The CDR3 spans 19 residues. V lost 5 bases and J lost 7; bases outside the gene matches: 19. Germline loops: CDR1 MDHEN, CDR2 SYDVKM. CDR3 sequence: CASSGTSGSPPHSYNEQYF. The CDR3 bases are TGTGCCAGCAGTGGGACTAGCGGGAGTCCTCCCCACAGCTACAATGAGCAGTACTTC.

For this clonotype: The conserved phenylalanine or tryptophan is not found at the CDR3 terminus, so this likely reflects a read error. The chain joins TRBV7-6 to TRBJ2-1; 7 positions agree with TRBD2. The V gene's germline CDR1 is SGHVS and CDR2 FNYEAQ. The trim removed 0 bases at V and 5 bases at J, leaving 7 bases unmatched. CDR3 length: 16 amino acids. The CDR3 is CASSLAPSGGNNEQFL. The CDR3 coding sequence is TGTGCCAGCAGCTTAGCCCCCTCCGGGGGGAACAATGAGCAGTTCCTC.

The chain combines TRBV4-1 with TRBJ1-2; D may be TRBD1 (5 bases). The CDR3 consists of 14 residues. The V end was cut by 4 bases, the J end by 3 bases, with 12 bases between. Germline CDR1 and CDR2: MGHRA and YSYEKL. The CDR3, as DNA: TGCGCCAGCAGCCCCCCCGGGGCCCACTATGGCTACACCTTC. It encodes CASSPPGAHYGYTF.

This clonotype was seen a few times. The chain is built from TRBV10-3 and TRBJ2-7, with D possibly matching TRBD2 (6 bases). This CDR3 spans 14 amino acids. CDR1 is ENHRY, CDR2 SYGVKD, per germline. V was cut by 6 bases and J by 5 bases, with 17 bases left in between. CDR3 in amino acids: CAISPTGSLNEQYF. The CDR3 DNA sequence: TGTGCCATCAGCCCAACCGGGAGTCTAAACGAGCAGTACTTC.

This chain uses TRBV30 with TRBJ1-2; D is unclear. The CDR3 is made up of 13 amino acids. V was shortened by 0 bases and J by 4 bases, with 9 bases between the two germline ends. Germline lookup yields CDR1 GTSNPN and CDR2 SVGIG (reference sequence). In nucleotides, the CDR3 is TGTGCCTGGAGTGTGGCAAGTACCTATGGCTACACCTTC. Translation: CAWSVASTYGYTF.

The genes are TRBV12-3 or TRBV12-4 and TRBJ2-1; D is unresolved. The CDR3 is 12 residues long. Trimming cost V 5 bases and J 2 bases, with 4 bases left between them. CDR3 coding DNA: TGTGCCAGCAGTGTACCCTACAATGAGCAGTTCTTC. The encoded protein is CASSVPYNEQFF.

This sequence joins TRBV27 and TRBJ2-3; D ambiguous. V gave up 6 bases and J gave up 4 bases, with 11 bases separating them. CDR3 length: 13 amino acids. Germline CDR1 and CDR2: MNHEY and SMNVEV (reference sequence). CDR3 coding DNA: TGTGCCAGCAGCCTAGTTTGGCCAGATACGCAGTATTTT. Protein product: CASSLVWPDTQYF.

This clonotype appeared a few times. The genes are TRBV28 and TRBJ2-5, with 7 bases identical to TRBD1. This CDR3 comprises 12 residues. Germline V gene sequence: CDR1 MDHEN, CDR2 SYDVKM. V dropped 8 bases and J dropped 7; count of bases not matched to a gene: 7. CDR3 loop: CASQTGPGTQYF. In nucleotides, the CDR3 is TGTGCCAGCCAGACAGGGCCGGGGACCCAGTACTTC.

Comments on this clonotype: A junction boundary mismatches the germline segment, possibly from a read error. This chain links TRBV27 with TRBJ2-1, with D possibly TRBD2 on 5 matching bases. The CDR3 totals 15 residues. In germline, CDR1 is MNHEY, CDR2 SMNVEV (reference sequence). CDR3 bases: TGTGCTAGCAGTTTGGTCTCGGGATGGTGCTATGAGCAGTTCTTC. This sequence encodes CASSLVSGWCYEQFF.

The gene calls are TRBV6-5 and TRBJ2-1, with 7 bases matching TRBD2. The closer fit of TRBJ2-7 to the DNA end suggests the J call may be wrong. The CDR3 has 16 amino acids. Germline-derived CDR1 and CDR2 are MNHEY and SVGAGI. CDR3 protein: CASSETRGGGYNEQYF. The CDR3, as DNA: TGTGCCAGCAGCGAGACGCGTGGGGGGGGATACAATGAGCAGTACTTC.

V gene TRBV4-2 combines with J gene TRBJ2-1; possible D gene TRBD2, 5 bases. This CDR3 is built from 16 residues. The V and J ends lost 4 bases and 0 bases respectively, with 13 bases between them. Looked up from germline, CDR1 is LGHNA and CDR2 is YNFKEQ. The CDR3 bases are TGTGCCAGCAGCCGAACCCCTAGCAGCTCCTACAATGAGCAGTTCTTC. Its translation is CASSRTPSSSYNEQFF.

This rearrangement joins TRBV28 to TRBJ2-7, with D possibly being TRBD1 (6 bases). The CDR3 length is 14 residues. The V and J ends lost 3 bases and 3 bases respectively, with 12 bases between them. Germline CDR1 is MDHEN and CDR2 is SYDVKM. This CDR3 is CASSFGGQHYEQYF. The CDR3 nucleotides are TGTGCCAGCAGTTTTGGCGGACAGCACTACGAGCAGTACTTC. Full variable domain (remainder filled in from reference TRBV28 and TRBJ2-7): DVKVTQSSRYLVKRTGEKVFLECVQDMDHENMFWYRQDPGLGLRLIYFSYDVKMKEKGDIPEGYSVSREKKERFSLILESASTNQTSMYLCASSFGGQHYEQYFGPGTRLTVT.

The rearrangement joins TRBV20-1 to TRBJ2-3; 11 bases align to TRBD2. Germline CDR1 DFQATT, CDR2 SNEGSKA (reference sequence). V was pared by 5 bases and J by 6 bases, with 10 bases of the junction left unmatched. The length of the CDR3 is 15 residues. The CDR3: CSAPFSGRALDTQYF. CDR3 in DNA: TGCAGTGCTCCCTTTAGCGGGAGGGCCCTGGATACGCAGTATTTT.

The gene calls are TRBV3-1 and TRBJ2-2; TRBD1 agrees at 8 bases. This CDR3 region has 15 residues. With V trimmed by 3 bases and J by 5 bases, 5 bases remained unmatched. Germline CDR1 and CDR2: LGHDT and YNNKEL (reference sequence). CDR3 in amino acids: CASSHDRGWTGELFF. The CDR3 region has the DNA TGTGCCAGCAGCCATGACAGGGGATGGACCGGGGAGCTGTTTTTT.

As concerns this clonotype: A much larger clone sits a single nucleotide away, making a read error possible. The chain joins TRBV4-1 to TRBJ2-1, with 10 bases aligning to TRBD1. The J call may be wrong; the DNA end is better matched by TRBJ2-7. In germline, CDR1 is MGHRA, CDR2 YSYEKL. The length of the CDR3 is 16 residues. The CDR3 here is CASSQGQGFSYNEQYF. The CDR3 DNA sequence: TGCGCCAGCAGCCAGGGACAGGGGTTCTCCTACAATGAGCAGTACTTC.

Concerning this clonotype: One base away lies a much larger clone, so this may be a sequencing read error. The gene calls are TRBV3-1 and TRBJ2-3; no definite D call. The CDR3 spans 12 residues. CDR1 and CDR2 from the germline V gene are LGHDT and YNNKEL (reference sequence). V dropped 1 base and J dropped 7 bases, with 6 bases sitting between them. CDR3 protein: CASSQGVNTQYF. In DNA form, the CDR3 reads TGTGCCAGCAGCCAAGGGGTGAATACGCAGTATTTT.

This clonotype appeared many times. V and J are TRBV4-3 and TRBJ2-1; weak D call: TRBD2 (6 bases). Germline CDR1 is LGHNA and CDR2 is YSLEER. CDR3 length: 12 amino acids. V was shortened by 4 bases and J by 9 bases, with 10 bases between the two germline ends. CDR3 loop: CASSLGRGEQFF. As DNA, the CDR3 is TGCGCCAGCAGCCTAGGGCGGGGTGAGCAGTTCTTC.

Concerning this clonotype: A junction end diverges from the germline sequence, so it may reflect a read error. The chain couples TRBV5-1 to TRBJ2-3; the D gene is possibly TRBD2 (6 bases). The CDR3 loop spans 15 amino acids. Per the germline V gene, CDR1 is SGHRS and CDR2 is YFSETQ. CDR3 loop: CASSLESSVTDMQYF. CDR3 nucleotide sequence: TGCGCCAGCAGCTTGGAGTCTAGCGTTACGGATATGCAGTATTTT.

This sequence joins TRBV5-1 and TRBJ2-6, with D possibly TRBD1 on 5 matching bases. Germline V CDR1 and CDR2: SGHRS, YFSETQ. The V gene lost 6 bases and the J gene lost 0 bases, with 7 bases spanning the gap. The CDR3 contains 14 residues. CDR3 residues: CASTDSSGANVLTF. CDR3 in DNA: TGCGCCAGCACCGACAGCTCTGGGGCCAACGTCCTGACTTTC.

The V gene is TRBV6-6, the J gene TRBJ1-1, with no clear D. The CDR3 consists of 8 residues. V gave up 5 bases and J gave up 8 bases, with 0 bases separating them. Germline CDR1 reads MNHNY; CDR2 reads SVGAGI (reference sequence). CDR3 residues: CASSEAFF. The CDR3 DNA is TGTGCCAGCAGTGAAGCTTTCTTT.

This clonotype was detected only a few times. V gene TRBV29-1 combines with J gene TRBJ2-2, with D unresolved. The CDR3 contains 12 residues. Germline V CDR1 and CDR2: SQVTM, ANQGSEA. V was shortened by 4 bases and J by 10 bases, with 13 bases between the two germline ends. DNA of the CDR3: TGCAGCGTTGGGGTCTTAGGCGAGGAGCTGTTTTTT. Translating it yields CSVGVLGEELFF.

This clonotype was counted between two and nine times. The chain is built from TRBV29-1 and TRBJ1-1; D unclear. V was shortened by 2 bases and J by 0 bases, with 4 bases between the two germline ends. The germline V gene has CDR1 SQVTM and CDR2 ANQGSEA. The CDR3 contains 12 residues. The CDR3 reads CSVEPVNTEAFF. The CDR3 region has the DNA TGCAGCGTTGAACCAGTGAACACTGAAGCTTTCTTT.

A note on this clonotype: The junction departs from the called germline gene at one end, perhaps through a read error. The CDR3 region has the DNA TGTGCCAGCAGCGCCCGGACAGGGGAGACCTACGAGCAGTACTTT. It specifies CASSARTGETYEQYF. This chain uses TRBV7-2 with TRBJ2-7; 9 bases match TRBD1. Germline CDR1 reads SGHTA; CDR2 reads FQGNSA. The CDR3 has 15 amino acids. The full variable domain, in which reference TRBV7-2 and TRBJ2-7 provide the parts outside the CDR3, is GAGVSQSPSNKVTEKGKDVELRCDPISGHTALYWYRQSLGQGLEFLIYFQGNSAPDKSGLPSDRFSAERTGGSVSTLTIQRTQQEDSAVYLCASSARTGETYEQYFGPGTRLTVT.

This sequence joins TRBV3-1 and TRBJ2-1; D is perhaps TRBD1 (6 bases). The germline V and J ends were trimmed by 2 bases and 3 bases, with 8 bases remaining between them. The germline V gene encodes CDR1 LGHDT and CDR2 YNNKEL (reference sequence). This CDR3 region has 14 residues. CDR3 DNA sequence: TGTGCCAGCAGCCAACTACAGGGCTACAATGAGCAGTTCTTC. Amino acid sequence: CASSQLQGYNEQFF.

This clonotype came up a few times. This rearrangement joins TRBV7-3 to TRBJ2-1; perhaps TRBD1 as D (5 bases). The CDR3 totals 14 residues. CDR1 is SGHTA, CDR2 FQGTGA, per germline. V was trimmed by 5 bases and J by 5 bases, leaving 13 bases between them. Written as DNA, the CDR3 is TGTGCCAGCAGCGCAAGGGGTGGGGACAATGAGCAGTTCTTC. It yields the protein CASSARGGDNEQFF.

V gene TRBV7-2 combines with J gene TRBJ2-1, with TRBD2 matching over 9 bases. The closer fit of TRBJ2-7 to the DNA end suggests the J call may be wrong. The length of the CDR3 is 17 residues. The germline CDR1 and CDR2 sequences are SGHTA and FQGNSA. CDR3 sequence reads: CASSSRIAGVIYNEQYF. In DNA, the CDR3 is TGTGCCAGCAGCTCCCGGATAGCGGGAGTAATCTACAATGAGCAGTACTTC.